This T cell receptor (beta chain) is drawn from a study of cytomegalovirus exposure and HLA in healthy donors. For the study at large: Among the approximately 400 genotyped donors, 81% were placed in the Caucasian-associated ancestry cluster. Study-wide results and limits: Published work reported that the classifier diagnosed cytomegalovirus status with high specificity and sensitivity. Later analysis identified about 15,000 TCR beta sequences associated with HLA alleles, using a false discovery rate threshold of 0.05. Investigators reported over 150 TCR beta chains as tied to cytomegalovirus.

The primer mix had 60 Vbeta and 13 Jbeta primers. Method: immunoSEQ multiplex PCR; TCRdb's copy keeps in-frame clones and lacks some. The data hold 150,000 to 200,000 clones, with roughly 84% observed a single time. Notes on this clone: Its antigen is as yet unknown.

Source material: PBMCs. The receptor's source is a man in his forties or fifties in good health and CMV-seropositive.

The CDR3 DNA follows: TGTGCCAGCAGCCTCACTAGCGGGAGGGATGAGCAGTTCTTC. It yields the protein CASSLTSGRDEQFF. The chain employs TRBV7-2 and TRBJ2-1, with 13 bases lining up with TRBD2. The CDR3 covers 14 residues. The germline V gene has CDR1 SGHTA and CDR2 FQGNSA. V was clipped by 5 bases and J by 8 bases; unmatched bases: 3.